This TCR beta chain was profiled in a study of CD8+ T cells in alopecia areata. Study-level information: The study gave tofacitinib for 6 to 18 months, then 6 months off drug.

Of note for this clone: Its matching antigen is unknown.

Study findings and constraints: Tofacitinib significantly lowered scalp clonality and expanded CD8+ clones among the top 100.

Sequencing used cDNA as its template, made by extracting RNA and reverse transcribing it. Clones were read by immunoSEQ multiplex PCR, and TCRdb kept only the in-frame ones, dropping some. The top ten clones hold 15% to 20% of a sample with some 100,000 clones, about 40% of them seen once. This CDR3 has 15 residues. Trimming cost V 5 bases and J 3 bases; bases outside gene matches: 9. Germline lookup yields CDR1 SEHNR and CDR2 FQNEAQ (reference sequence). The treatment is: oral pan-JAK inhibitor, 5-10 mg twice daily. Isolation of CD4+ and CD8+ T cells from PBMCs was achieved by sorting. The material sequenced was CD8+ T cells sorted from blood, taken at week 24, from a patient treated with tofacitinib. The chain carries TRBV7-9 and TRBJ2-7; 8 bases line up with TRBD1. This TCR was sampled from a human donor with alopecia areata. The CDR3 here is CASSPGTGKIYEQYF. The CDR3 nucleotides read TGTGCCAGCAGCCCCGGGACAGGAAAGATCTACGAGCAGTACTTC.